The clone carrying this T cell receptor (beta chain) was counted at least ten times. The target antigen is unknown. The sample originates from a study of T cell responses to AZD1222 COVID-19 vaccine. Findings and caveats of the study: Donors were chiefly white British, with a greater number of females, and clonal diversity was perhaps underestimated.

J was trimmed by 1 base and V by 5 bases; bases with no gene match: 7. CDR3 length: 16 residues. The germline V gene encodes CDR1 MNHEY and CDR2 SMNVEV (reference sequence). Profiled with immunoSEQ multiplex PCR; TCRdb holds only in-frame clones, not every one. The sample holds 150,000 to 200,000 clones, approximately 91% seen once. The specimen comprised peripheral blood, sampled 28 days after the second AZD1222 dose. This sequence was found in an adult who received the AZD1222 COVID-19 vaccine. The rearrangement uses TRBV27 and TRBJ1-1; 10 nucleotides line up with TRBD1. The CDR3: CASSLLGQGGNTEAFF. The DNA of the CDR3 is TGTGCCAGCAGTCTACTTGGACAGGGGGGGAACACTGAAGCTTTCTTT.